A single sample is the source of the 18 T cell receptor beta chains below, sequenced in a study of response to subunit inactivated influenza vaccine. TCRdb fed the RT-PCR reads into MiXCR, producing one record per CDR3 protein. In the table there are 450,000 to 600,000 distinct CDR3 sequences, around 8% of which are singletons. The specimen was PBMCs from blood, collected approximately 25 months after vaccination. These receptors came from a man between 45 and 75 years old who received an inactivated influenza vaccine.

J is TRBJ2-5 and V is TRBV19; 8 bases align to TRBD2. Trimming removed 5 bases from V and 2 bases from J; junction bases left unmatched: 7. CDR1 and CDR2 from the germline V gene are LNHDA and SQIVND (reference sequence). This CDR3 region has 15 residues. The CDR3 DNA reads TGTGCCAGTAGTCTCTGGGTAGCGGGACAAGAGACCCAGTACTTC. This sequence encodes CASSLWVAGQETQYF.

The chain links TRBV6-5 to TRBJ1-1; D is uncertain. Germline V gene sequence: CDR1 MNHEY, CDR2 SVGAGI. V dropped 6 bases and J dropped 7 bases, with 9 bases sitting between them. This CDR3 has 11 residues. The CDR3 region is CASSTEYEAFF. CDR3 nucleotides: TGTGCCAGCAGCACAGAGTATGAAGCTTTCTTT.

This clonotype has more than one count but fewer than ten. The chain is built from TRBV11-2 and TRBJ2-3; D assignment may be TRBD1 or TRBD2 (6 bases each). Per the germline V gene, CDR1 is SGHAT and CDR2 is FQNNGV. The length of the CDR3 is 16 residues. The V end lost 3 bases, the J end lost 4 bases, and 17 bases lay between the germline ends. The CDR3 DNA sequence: TGTGCCAGCAGCTTTGGGGGGCAGGTCGGCGCAGATACGCAGTATTTT. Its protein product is CASSFGGQVGADTQYF.

CDR3 protein: CASSRTGGSETQYF. CDR3 DNA: TGTGCCAGCAGCCGTACAGGGGGCTCAGAGACCCAGTACTTC. The rearrangement uses TRBV12-3 or TRBV12-4 and TRBJ2-5, with 9 bases aligning to TRBD1. This CDR3 contains 14 residues. J was trimmed by 4 bases and V by 6 bases; bases with no gene match: 6.

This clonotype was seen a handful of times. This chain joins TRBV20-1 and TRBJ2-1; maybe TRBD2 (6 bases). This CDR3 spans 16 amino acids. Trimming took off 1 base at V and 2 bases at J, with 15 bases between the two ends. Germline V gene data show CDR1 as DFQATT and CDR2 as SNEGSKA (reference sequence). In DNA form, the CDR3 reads TGCAGTGCTAGAGCACTCCGGGACTCCCCCTACAATGAGCAGTTCTTC. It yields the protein CSARALRDSPYNEQFF.

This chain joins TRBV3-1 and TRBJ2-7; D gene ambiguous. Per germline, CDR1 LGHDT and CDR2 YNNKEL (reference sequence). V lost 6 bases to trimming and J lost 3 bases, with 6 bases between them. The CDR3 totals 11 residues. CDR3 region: CASRDLYEQYF. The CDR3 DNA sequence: TGTGCCAGCAGGGACCTCTACGAGCAGTACTTC.

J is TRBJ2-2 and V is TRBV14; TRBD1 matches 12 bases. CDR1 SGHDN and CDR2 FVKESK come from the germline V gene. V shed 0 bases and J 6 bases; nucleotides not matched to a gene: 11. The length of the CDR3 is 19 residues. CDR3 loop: CASSQDFGTGGALPGELFF. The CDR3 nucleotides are TGTGCCAGCAGCCAAGATTTTGGGACAGGGGGCGCATTGCCCGGGGAGCTGTTTTTT.

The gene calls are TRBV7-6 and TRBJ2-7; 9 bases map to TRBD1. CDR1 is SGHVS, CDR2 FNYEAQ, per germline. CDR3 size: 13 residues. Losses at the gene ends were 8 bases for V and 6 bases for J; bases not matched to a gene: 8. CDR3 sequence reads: CASLGTGMGEQYF. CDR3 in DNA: TGTGCCAGCTTGGGGACAGGGATGGGCGAGCAGTACTTC.

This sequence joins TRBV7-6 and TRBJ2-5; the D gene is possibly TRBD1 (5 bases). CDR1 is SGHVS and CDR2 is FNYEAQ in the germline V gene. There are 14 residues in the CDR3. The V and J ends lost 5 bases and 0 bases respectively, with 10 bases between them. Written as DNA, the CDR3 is TGTGCCAGCAGCCACAGGTTATACCAAGAGACCCAGTACTTC. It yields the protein CASSHRLYQETQYF.

CDR3 amino acids: CASSFRLKIAGEAYEQYF. Here the CDR3 DNA reads TGTGCCAGCAGCTTCAGGTTAAAGATTGCGGGAGAAGCCTACGAGCAGTACTTC. V and J are TRBV11-2 and TRBJ2-7; 7 positions agree with TRBD2. With V trimmed by 3 bases and J by 2 bases, 16 bases remained unmatched. The CDR3 extends over 18 amino acids. CDR1 is SGHAT and CDR2 is FQNNGV in the germline V gene.

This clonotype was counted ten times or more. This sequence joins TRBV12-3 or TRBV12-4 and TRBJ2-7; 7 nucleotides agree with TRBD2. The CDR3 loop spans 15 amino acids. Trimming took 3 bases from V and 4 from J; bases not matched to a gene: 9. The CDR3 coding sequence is TGTGCCAGCAGTTTTTCTGCGGGAGCTTCGTACGAGCAGTACTTC. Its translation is CASSFSAGASYEQYF.

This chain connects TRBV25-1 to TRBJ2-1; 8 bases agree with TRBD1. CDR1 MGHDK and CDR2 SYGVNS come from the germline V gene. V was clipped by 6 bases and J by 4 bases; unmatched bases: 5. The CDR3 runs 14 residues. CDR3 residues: CASRDRAFYNEQFF. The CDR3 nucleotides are TGTGCCAGCAGGGACAGGGCCTTTTACAATGAGCAGTTCTTC.

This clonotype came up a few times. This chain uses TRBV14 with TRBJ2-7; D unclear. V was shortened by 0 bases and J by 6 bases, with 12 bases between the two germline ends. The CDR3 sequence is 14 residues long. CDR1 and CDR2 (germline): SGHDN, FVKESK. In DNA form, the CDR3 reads TGTGCCAGCAGCCAAGACGGGCCAGCTATCGAGCAGTACTTC. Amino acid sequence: CASSQDGPAIEQYF.

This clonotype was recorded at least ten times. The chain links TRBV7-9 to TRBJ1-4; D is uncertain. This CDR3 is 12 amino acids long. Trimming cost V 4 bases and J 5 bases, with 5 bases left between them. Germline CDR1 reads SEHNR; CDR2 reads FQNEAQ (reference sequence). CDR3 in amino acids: CASSSPNEKLFF. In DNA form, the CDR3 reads TGTGCCAGCAGCTCCCCAAATGAAAAACTGTTTTTT.

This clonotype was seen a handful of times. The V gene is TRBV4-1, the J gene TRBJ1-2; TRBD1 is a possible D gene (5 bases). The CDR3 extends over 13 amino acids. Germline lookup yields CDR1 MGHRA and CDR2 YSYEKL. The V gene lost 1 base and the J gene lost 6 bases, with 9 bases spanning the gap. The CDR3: CASSQGDGHGYTF. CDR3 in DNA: TGCGCCAGCAGCCAAGGGGACGGCCATGGCTACACCTTC.

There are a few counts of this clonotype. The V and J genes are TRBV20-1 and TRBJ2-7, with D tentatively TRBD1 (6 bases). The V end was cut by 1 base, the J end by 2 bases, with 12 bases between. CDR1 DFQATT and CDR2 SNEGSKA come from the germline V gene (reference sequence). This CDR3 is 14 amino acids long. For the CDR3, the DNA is TGCAGTGCTAGAGGGGGGACACCCACCTACGAGCAGTACTTC. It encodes CSARGGTPTYEQYF.

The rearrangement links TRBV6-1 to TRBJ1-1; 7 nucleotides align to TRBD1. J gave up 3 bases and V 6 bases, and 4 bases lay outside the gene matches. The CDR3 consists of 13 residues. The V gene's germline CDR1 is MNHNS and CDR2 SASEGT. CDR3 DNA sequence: TGTGCCAGCAGCCGACAGGGCTACACTGAAGCTTTCTTT. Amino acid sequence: CASSRQGYTEAFF.

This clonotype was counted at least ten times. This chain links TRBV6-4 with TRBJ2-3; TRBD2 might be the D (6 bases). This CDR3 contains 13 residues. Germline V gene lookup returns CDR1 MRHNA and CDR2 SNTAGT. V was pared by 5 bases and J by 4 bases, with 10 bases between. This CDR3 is CASSPGEADTQYF. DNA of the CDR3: TGTGCCAGCAGTCCTGGGGAGGCAGATACGCAGTATTTT.